What follows are 27 T cell receptor beta chains derived from one specimen sequenced in a study of cytomegalovirus exposure and HLA in healthy donors. PCR amplification relied on 60 Vbeta primers (plus 13 Jbeta primers). Assay: immunoSEQ multiplex PCR; the TCRdb copy retains only in-frame clones and omits some. The table records tens of thousands of clones, 55% to 75% of them present only once. The source material was PBMCs. These receptors were obtained from a man in his forties or fifties in good health and CMV-seropositive.

The chain recombines TRBV7-2 with TRBJ2-3; 16 positions agree with TRBD2. Germline V gene data show CDR1 as SGHTA and CDR2 as FQGNSA. This CDR3 has 16 residues. V dropped 5 bases and J dropped 6; count of bases not matched to a gene: 5. This CDR3 reads CASSPGTSGGVDTQYF. The CDR3 nucleotides read TGTGCCAGCAGCCCGGGGACTAGCGGGGGGGTGGATACGCAGTATTTT.

The chain uses TRBV15 and TRBJ2-5, with D uncertain. V lost 3 bases and J 5 bases, leaving 7 bases between the germline ends. Per germline, CDR1 LNHNV and CDR2 YYDKDF (reference sequence). The CDR3 has 12 amino acids. CDR3 sequence (DNA): TGTGCCACCAGCAGGGCTTGGGAGACCCAGTACTTC. As protein: CATSRAWETQYF.

A remark on this clone: Other DNA sequences within the sample encode an identical CDR3. CDR3 coding DNA: TGTGCCTGGAGTGTACGAGGGTACGAGCAGTACTTC. This translates into CAWSVRGYEQYF. The chain carries TRBV30 and TRBJ2-7; D is perhaps TRBD2 (5 bases). Germline V CDR1 and CDR2: GTSNPN, SVGIG (reference sequence). Trimming took 0 bases from V and 4 from J, leaving 7 bases between them. The CDR3 has 12 amino acids.

The chain combines TRBV7-9 with TRBJ1-5, with D tentatively TRBD1 (6 bases). CDR3 length equals 16 residues. V shed 5 bases and J shed 4 bases, with 18 bases lying between them. Germline lookup yields CDR1 SEHNR and CDR2 FQNEAQ (reference sequence). Here the CDR3 DNA reads TGTGCCAGCAGCCCCGCGGGGGGGCAGGGAAATCAGCCCCAGCATTTT. It is translated as CASSPAGGQGNQPQHF.

The chain employs TRBV6-5 and TRBJ1-5; D is perhaps TRBD1 (6 bases). Trimming removed 4 bases at V and 2 bases at J, with 12 bases between. This CDR3 has 15 residues. Germline-derived CDR1 and CDR2 are MNHEY and SVGAGI. The CDR3 DNA is TGTGCCAGCAGTTTAGACAGGCGGGGCAATCAGCCCCAGCATTTT. Translation: CASSLDRRGNQPQHF.

The rearrangement uses TRBV7-2 and TRBJ2-4, with 9 positions matching TRBD2. The CDR3 extends over 17 amino acids. From germline, CDR1 is SGHTA and CDR2 FQGNSA. The V and J ends lost 1 base and 3 bases, in that order; junction bases with no gene match: 7. The CDR3 DNA is TGTGCCAGCAGCTTAGGCGGGGGGGCAACTGGCAAAAACATTCAGTACTTC. This encodes CASSLGGGATGKNIQYF.

The chain couples TRBV7-3 to TRBJ2-1; TRBD1 might be the D (5 bases). Per germline, CDR1 SGHTA and CDR2 FQGTGA. The CDR3 has 13 residues. The V end lost 0 bases, the J end lost 7 bases, and 7 bases lay between the germline ends. Here the CDR3 reads CASSLTGANEQFF. The DNA of the CDR3 is TGTGCCAGCAGCTTAACAGGGGCGAATGAGCAGTTCTTC.

This clone was seen a single time. Here the CDR3 reads CASSGVAGRETQYF. The CDR3 DNA reads TGTGCCAGCAGTGGGGTGGCGGGGCGAGAGACCCAGTACTTC. V gene TRBV6-1 combines with J gene TRBJ2-5; a possible D gene is TRBD2 (6 bases). Germline CDR1 and CDR2: MNHNS and SASEGT. The CDR3 extends over 14 amino acids. V was trimmed by 4 bases and J by 4 bases, leaving 13 bases between them.

The genes are TRBV5-1 and TRBJ2-7, with 8 bases matching TRBD2. Germline V gene sequence: CDR1 SGHRS, CDR2 YFSETQ. CDR3 length equals 16 residues. V lost 7 bases to trimming and J lost 3 bases; unmatched junction nucleotides: 15. This CDR3 is CASYPDPRSGGYEQYF. DNA of the CDR3: TGCGCCAGCTACCCCGATCCCAGGAGCGGGGGCTACGAGCAGTACTTC.

The chain recombines TRBV6-5 with TRBJ2-7; D possibly corresponds to TRBD1 (5 bases). Germline CDR1 MNHEY, CDR2 SVGAGI. Between the trimmed V and J ends, which lost 2 bases and 2 bases, there was a span of 10 bases. The CDR3 has 14 amino acids. The CDR3 DNA reads as TGTGCCAGCAGTTACGCGACAGAACCCTACGAGCAGTACTTC. Protein product: CASSYATEPYEQYF.

V gene TRBV7-8 combines with J gene TRBJ1-5; no clear D gene. The CDR3 length is 16 residues. The V gene lost 0 bases and the J gene lost 4 bases, with 13 bases spanning the gap. Germline lookup yields CDR1 SGHVS and CDR2 FQNEAQ. CDR3 DNA sequence: TGTGCCAGCAGCTTAGCAAGGACTTCACCTAATCAGCCCCAGCATTTT. This sequence encodes CASSLARTSPNQPQHF.

This clone was seen just once. The chain links TRBV18 to TRBJ1-1; maybe TRBD1 (6 bases). Trimming stripped 2 bases from V and 4 bases from J, with 20 bases between. Germline V gives CDR1 KGHSH, CDR2 LQKENI. The CDR3 has 17 residues. Here the CDR3 DNA reads TGTGCCAGCTCACCAGGCAGGGGCGTGGGATTGAGCACTGAAGCTTTCTTT. Encoded protein: CASSPGRGVGLSTEAFF. Filled out from reference TRBV18 and TRBJ1-1, the complete variable domain reads NAGVMQNPRHLVRRRGQEARLRCSPMKGHSHVYWYRQLPEEGLKFMVYLQKENIIDESGMPKERFSAEFPKEGPSILRIQQVVRGDSAAYFCASSPGRGVGLSTEAFFGQGTRLTVV.

There are a few counts of this clone. The chain joins TRBV2 to TRBJ2-1, with D perhaps matching TRBD2 (7 bases). Germline V lookup: CDR1 SNHLY, CDR2 FYNNEI. Trimming removed 6 bases from V and 0 bases from J, with 12 bases in between. The CDR3 spans 15 residues. CDR3 in amino acids: CASRRGGSSYNEQFF. The CDR3 bases are TGTGCCAGCAGAAGGGGGGGATCCTCCTACAATGAGCAGTTCTTC. The variable domain in full, completed from reference TRBV2 and TRBJ2-1, reads EPEVTQTPSHQVTQMGQEVILRCVPISNHLYFYWYRQILGQKVEFLVSFYNNEISEKSEIFDDQFSVERPDGSNFTLKIRSTKLEDSAMYFCASRRGGSSYNEQFFGPGTRLTVL.

V usage is TRBV9 and J usage is TRBJ2-7; D not resolved. CDR3 size: 15 residues. CDR1 is SGDLS and CDR2 is YYNGEE in the germline V gene. Trimming stripped 0 bases from V and 3 bases from J, with 13 bases between. The CDR3 region has the DNA TGTGCCAGCAGCGTAGGTAGTAGACTGAACTACGAGCAGTACTTC. This translates into CASSVGSRLNYEQYF.

This chain links TRBV7-7 with TRBJ2-3; no firm D call. CDR3 length equals 14 residues. Per germline, CDR1 SSHAT and CDR2 FNYEAQ (reference sequence). Trimming took off 5 bases at V and 0 bases at J, with 9 bases between the two ends. CDR3 in amino acids: CASSPSASTDTQYF. CDR3 DNA sequence: TGTGCCAGCAGCCCCAGCGCAAGCACAGATACGCAGTATTTT. Supplemented by reference TRBV7-7 and TRBJ2-3, the full variable domain reads GAGVSQSPRYKVTKRGQDVTLRCDPISSHATLYWYQQALGQGPEFLTYFNYEAQPDKSGLPSDRFSAERPEGSISTLTIQRTEQRDSAMYRCASSPSASTDTQYFGPGTRLTVL.

The chain uses TRBV5-1 and TRBJ2-5; 7 bases are a match to TRBD2. The trim removed 4 bases at V and 1 base at J, leaving 4 bases unmatched. CDR1 is SGHRS and CDR2 is YFSETQ in the germline V gene. The CDR3 totals 14 residues. The CDR3 DNA follows: TGCGCCAGCAGCCCTTCGGGGGGCCAAGAGACCCAGTACTTC. Translation: CASSPSGGQETQYF.

The chain couples TRBV25-1 to TRBJ1-6, with a tentative D call TRBD1 (5 bases). Trimming took off 5 bases at V and 6 bases at J, with 8 bases between the two ends. Germline lookup yields CDR1 MGHDK and CDR2 SYGVNS. This CDR3 comprises 13 residues. This CDR3 is CASSRQSNSPLHF. For the CDR3, the DNA is TGTGCCAGCAGTAGACAGAGTAATTCACCCCTCCACTTT.

Only a few counts were recorded for this clone. The chain employs TRBV4-1 and TRBJ1-5; D perhaps matches TRBD1 (6 bases). Per the germline V gene, CDR1 is MGHRA and CDR2 is YSYEKL. This CDR3 comprises 15 residues. Deletions cut 2 bases from V and 2 bases from J, with 10 bases between. CDR3 coding DNA: TGCGCCAGCAGCCAATTGTCAGGGGGCAATCAGCCCCAGCATTTT. Amino acid sequence: CASSQLSGGNQPQHF.

J is TRBJ1-1 and V is TRBV7-9, with D possibly TRBD1 on 6 matching bases. The germline CDR1 and CDR2 sequences are SEHNR and FQNEAQ (reference sequence). The CDR3 totals 16 residues. V gave up 7 bases and J gave up 0 bases, with 18 bases separating them. The CDR3 region has the DNA TGTGCCAGCAAATTCTGGACAGCTAATATGAACACTGAAGCTTTCTTT. Translation gives CASKFWTANMNTEAFF.

This chain links TRBV6-1 with TRBJ1-1, with D uncertain. The CDR3 has 13 residues. V was trimmed by 1 base and J by 3 bases, leaving 6 bases between them. Germline V gene sequence: CDR1 MNHNS, CDR2 SASEGT. The CDR3 sequence is CASSEVADTEAFF. The CDR3 nucleotides are TGTGCCAGCAGTGAAGTGGCGGACACTGAAGCTTTCTTT.

This clone has just a few counts. The chain links TRBV18 to TRBJ1-6, with D hard to call. Deletions cut 2 bases from V and 10 bases from J, with 9 bases between. The CDR3 length is 13 residues. Germline V CDR1 and CDR2: KGHSH, LQKENI. The DNA of the CDR3 is TGTGCCAGCTCACCAATGGAGCAATCACCCCTCCACTTT. As protein: CASSPMEQSPLHF.

This chain links TRBV5-1 with TRBJ2-5; D not resolved. The germline V gene has CDR1 SGHRS and CDR2 YFSETQ. With 0 bases removed from V and 4 bases from J, the gap between germline ends came to 13 bases. The CDR3 runs 15 residues. CDR3 sequence reads: CASSLESHRGETQYF. DNA for the CDR3: TGCGCCAGCAGCTTGGAAAGCCACCGAGGAGAGACCCAGTACTTC.

The chain links TRBV6-5 to TRBJ2-3; 7 bases are a match to TRBD2. Trimming at V came to 2 bases and at J to 4 bases, leaving 9 bases not matched to a gene. This CDR3 has 16 amino acids. CDR1 and CDR2 from the germline V gene are MNHEY and SVGAGI. The CDR3 here is CASSYMGAGLADTQYF. In DNA form, the CDR3 reads TGTGCCAGCAGTTACATGGGAGCGGGGTTAGCAGATACGCAGTATTTT.

The J gene is TRBJ1-1, the V gene TRBV27; D ambiguous. In germline, CDR1 is MNHEY, CDR2 SMNVEV (reference sequence). The CDR3 covers 13 residues. The germline V and J ends were trimmed by 8 bases and 0 bases, with 10 bases remaining between them. The CDR3, as DNA: TGTGCCAGCTCGGACGGGATGAACACTGAAGCTTTCTTT. Residues: CASSDGMNTEAFF.

This clone appeared a few times. The V and J genes are TRBV11-2 and TRBJ2-5; D ambiguous. CDR3 length: 13 residues. V was trimmed by 3 bases and J by 2 bases, leaving 7 bases between them. Germline CDR1 and CDR2: SGHAT and FQNNGV. CDR3 sequence (DNA): TGTGCCAGCAGCTTTTCCCATCAAGAGACCCAGTACTTC. It is translated as CASSFSHQETQYF. The whole variable domain, filled in from reference TRBV11-2 and TRBJ2-5, reads EAGVAQSPRYKIIEKRQSVAFWCNPISGHATLYWYQQILGQGPKLLIQFQNNGVVDDSQLPKDRFSAERLKGVDSTLKIQPAKLEDSAVYLCASSFSHQETQYFGPGTRLLVL.

Turning to this clone: One end of the junction does not line up with germline, which may come from a read error. The chain uses TRBV5-4 and TRBJ2-1, with D perhaps TRBD2 (6 bases). Germline loops: CDR1 SGHNT, CDR2 YYREEE (reference sequence). This CDR3 is built from 15 residues. This chain's CDR3 is CASGFGGNSYNEQFF. The DNA for the CDR3 is TGTGCCAGCGGCTTCGGGGGTAACTCCTACAATGAGCAGTTCTTC.

The sample holds a few counts of this clone. The chain joins TRBV5-1 to TRBJ2-2; TRBD2 is a possible D gene (6 bases). The CDR3 spans 14 residues. CDR1 and CDR2 from the germline V gene are SGHRS and YFSETQ. Trimming removed 0 bases from V and 6 bases from J, with 9 bases in between. CDR3 sequence: CASSLEGTSGELFF. The DNA for the CDR3 is TGCGCCAGCAGCTTGGAAGGGACTTCCGGGGAGCTGTTTTTT.